Detailed here is one T cell receptor beta chain. What this receptor recognizes is not known. No per-base quality is available; no much larger clone lies one base away. The donors were healthy, HIV-negative adults with no recently reported acute infections or vaccinations. Every donor was a Caucasian adult living in Nashville, Tennessee, USA. CD4+ T cells were enriched by magnetic negative selection, after which naive cells were positively selected on CD45RA and the negative fraction was taken as the memory subset. After blood collection by leukapheresis, PBMCs were isolated using Ficoll-Histopaque density gradient centrifugation and then cryopreserved in the vapor phase of liquid nitrogen. Purity and quantity of every magnetically sorted T cell population were checked by analytical flow cytometry. Each sorted fraction had its genomic DNA isolated and then quantified by UV absorbance on a Nanodrop 2000c.

The data belong to a study of shared clonotypes between healthy human individuals (dated by TCRdb to the early 2020s). With regard to the full study: The cohort included a few men and a couple of women between 18 and 49 years of age. Libraries were prepared and TCR repertoires were sequenced by different laboratories using diverse techniques, in order to increase sequencing depth and limit assay-specific biases. For each donor, three plates each were used for CD4 naive and CD4 memory, two plates were used for CD8 naive, and one plate was used for CD8 memory. Per donor, leukapheresis produced somewhere between about 0.94 and 10 billion PBMCs. Blood TCR repertoires of about 5 healthy adults were deeply sequenced to estimate repertoire size and the extent of clonotype sharing between individuals. Overall results and qualifications from the work: Naive subsets generally had larger estimated clonotype richness than memory subsets did. Incomplete sequencing was indicated by rarefaction of sorted-subset datasets, despite the large sequencing depth. Sharing across several donors was observed for approximately 5% of naive CD4, over 3% of naive CD8, around 2.5% of memory CD4, and around 0.44% of memory CD8 clonotypes. Clonotypes shared by all four sorted-subset donors showed higher generation probabilities than non-shared clonotypes. Because the study included a small number of donors, the genetic and exposure-history diversity represented was limited. Pairwise subsampling indicated that sequencing depth was expected to affect the degree of clonotype sharing among donors. Sampling was limited to blood, and TCR repertoires in tissue likely differ from TCR repertoires in blood.

TCR CDR3 regions were amplified from genomic DNA by multiplex PCR using the deep immunoSEQ assay. For each cell subset, the extracted genomic DNA was distributed evenly across all wells of several immunoSEQ 96-well plates, and each plate served as one replicate. For sorted subsets, each replicate PCR was loaded with 200 to 250 ng genomic DNA, equivalent to approximately 27,000 T cell genomes. The purified libraries were quantified using a Qubit 3.0 fluorometer, sized with a Bioanalyzer 2100, and then quantified again using the KAPA Library Quantification kit. Each immunoSEQ 96-well plate was sequenced on its own single-read 150-cycle Illumina NextSeq 550 flow cell. In the paper's pipeline: Because only junctional sequences without quality scores were contained in the immunoSEQ output, filtering matching that applied to full-length reads could not be performed. To assign V/J genes and CDR3, sequences were annotated against IMGT germline references using PyIR, a Python wrapper for IgBLAST v1.9. Any read was removed if the V/J assignment was weak (E-value above 1e-6), the CDR3 was missing, or the read contained stop codons, out-of-frame junctions, or ambiguous translated residues. A V3J clonotype was defined by an identical inferred V gene, J gene, and CDR3 amino acid sequence. To compute the percentage overlap between repertoires, the number of shared unique clonotypes was divided by the size of the smaller repertoire. RTK rarefaction, the Chao1 estimator, and Recon v2.1 estimates of unobserved clonotypes were used to assess repertoire richness. Generation probabilities were computed with OLGA for all TCRbeta clonotypes obtained by the gDNA method from several donors. Not all clones reach the TCRdb copy of this immuneACCESS table, which keeps in-frame sequences only. Checked studies attribute under half of the gap to unresolved V genes and leave the rest unexplained. V and J calls and clone size are copied from that table; D and trimming were computed from the DNA. The sample records 1.6 million or so clones, 98% of which are singletons. Around 0.33% of the sample comes from the top ten.

For CDR1 and CDR2, the germline V gene (reference sequence) lists SGHNT and YYREEE. V loses 4 bases of germline sequence and J loses 13 bases, and the interval between the two ends is 18 bases. Measured from the cysteine to the phenylalanine, the CDR3 is 13 residues long. Only the CDR3 DNA stays, 39 bases, in frame from base 1. The chain is assembled from TRBV5-4 and TRBJ2-1; TRBD2 is possibly the D segment (5 matching bases). Sample: naive CD4+ T cells sorted from blood. The intended sense of this specimen's cell subset or site label: CD45RA+ positively selected. The TCR comes from a man aged 25 to 40 in good health. The CDR3 protein: CASSREGNGLQFF. Here is the DNA: TGTGCCAGCAGCCGGGAAGGGAATGGGTTACAGTTCTTC.